Presented here are 25 T cell receptor beta chains from one specimen sequenced in a study of control samples from healthy donors and cancer patients. TCRdb's table, derived via immunoSEQ multiplex PCR, lists solely in-frame clones and lacks some. The table records approximately 210,000 clones, about nine tenths of them present only once. Sequencing used blood. These receptors were taken from a man aged 25-45 years in good health.

CDR3 bases: TGTGCCAGCACCAGTGGAAGGACTGCCCCCGGGGACACCATATATTTT. Protein product: CASTSGRTAPGDTIYF. The chain links TRBV9 to TRBJ1-3; D gene uncertain. Germline V CDR1 and CDR2: SGDLS, YYNGEE. Trimming removed 6 bases from V and 8 bases from J, with 24 bases in between. The length of the CDR3 is 16 residues.

This rearrangement joins TRBV30 to TRBJ2-5; 8 bases agree with TRBD1. This CDR3 region has 14 residues. V lost 3 bases to trimming and J lost 1 base; unmatched junction nucleotides: 4. Germline CDR1 is GTSNPN and CDR2 is SVGIG (reference sequence). CDR3 sequence reads: CAWRDRVTQETQYF. In nucleotides, the CDR3 is TGTGCCTGGAGGGACAGGGTGACCCAAGAGACCCAGTACTTC.

The chain links TRBV20-1 to TRBJ2-1; either TRBD1 or TRBD2 may supply D (6 bases each). The ends were cut back, 4 bases at V and 10 bases at J, with 11 bases in the middle. CDR1 is DFQATT, CDR2 SNEGSKA, per germline (reference sequence). The CDR3 spans 11 residues. This chain's CDR3 is CSATGGGEQFF. CDR3 nucleotide sequence: TGCAGTGCTACCGGGGGCGGCGAGCAGTTCTTC.

CDR3 protein: CASSGDRVSTDTQYF. The CDR3 nucleotides read TGTGCCAGCAGCGGGGACAGGGTCTCCACAGATACGCAGTATTTT. The rearrangement uses TRBV7-9 and TRBJ2-3; 9 nucleotides align to TRBD1. The CDR3 consists of 15 residues. CDR1 is SEHNR and CDR2 is FQNEAQ in the germline V gene (reference sequence). J was trimmed by 2 bases and V by 5 bases; bases with no gene match: 5.

The genes are TRBV23-1 and TRBJ2-1; maybe TRBD2 (6 bases). TRBV23-1 is an ORF, and what it does is uncertain. The CDR3 has 13 residues. V gave up 3 bases and J gave up 8 bases, with 11 bases separating them. The CDR3 is CASSHRTGDEQFF. CDR3 bases: TGCGCCAGCAGTCACAGGACGGGAGATGAGCAGTTCTTC.

The gene calls are TRBV7-2 and TRBJ1-3; D unclear. CDR3 size: 14 residues. Germline V CDR1 and CDR2: SGHTA, FQGNSA. The V gene lost 5 bases and the J gene lost 0 bases, with 8 bases spanning the gap. CDR3 bases: TGTGCCAGCAGCCTAGACGTCTCTGGAAACACCATATATTTT. Residues: CASSLDVSGNTIYF.

This clone came up once. The chain carries TRBV19 and TRBJ2-7; TRBD2 matches at 9 bases. Germline lookup yields CDR1 LNHDA and CDR2 SQIVND (reference sequence). The CDR3 is 13 amino acids. Trimming took 5 bases from V and 4 from J; bases not matched to a gene: 3. The CDR3 sequence: CASSWLAGYEQYF. The DNA for the CDR3 is TGTGCCAGTAGTTGGCTAGCGGGGTACGAGCAGTACTTC.

This chain links TRBV3-1 (or the pseudogene TRBV3-2) with TRBJ2-7; possible D gene TRBD1, 5 bases. Germline V gives CDR1 LGHDT, CDR2 YNNKEL (reference sequence). V was shortened by 5 bases and J by 1 base, with 12 bases between the two germline ends. The CDR3 is 14 amino acids. CDR3 DNA: TGTGCCAGCAGCTGGACACGCTATTCCTACGAGCAGTACTTC. Translation: CASSWTRYSYEQYF.

The chain is built from TRBV12-3 or TRBV12-4 and TRBJ1-1; possible D gene TRBD1, 5 bases. The germline V and J ends were trimmed by 6 bases and 1 base, with 9 bases remaining between them. This CDR3 is 13 amino acids long. The CDR3 coding sequence is TGTGCCAGCAGCGGACATCCGAACACTGAAGCTTTCTTT. It yields the protein CASSGHPNTEAFF.

The chain links TRBV4-2 to TRBJ2-3; D remains ambiguous. Germline-derived CDR1 and CDR2 are LGHNA and YNFKEQ. Trimming cost V 0 bases and J 0 bases, with 13 bases left between them. The CDR3 runs 17 residues. The CDR3, as DNA: TGTGCCAGCAGCCAAGATCAGAGGTACTCTAGCACAGATACGCAGTATTTT. This translates into CASSQDQRYSSTDTQYF.

The chain has TRBV24-1 and TRBJ2-3; TRBD1 might be the D (6 bases). The CDR3 extends over 14 amino acids. The germline V gene encodes CDR1 KGHDR and CDR2 SFDVKD. Trimming shortened V by 1 base and J by 5 bases, and 9 bases separated the two germline ends. The CDR3 is CATSDFRGRDTQYF. CDR3 nucleotide sequence: TGTGCCACCAGTGATTTTAGGGGGAGAGATACGCAGTATTTT.

This clone was seen a few times. The chain couples TRBV5-5 to TRBJ2-3, with D perhaps matching TRBD1 (6 bases). Trimming took off 1 base at V and 0 bases at J, with 15 bases between the two ends. The CDR3 covers 17 residues. Looked up from germline, CDR1 is SGHKS and CDR2 is YYEKEE (reference sequence). The CDR3 DNA reads as TGTGCCAGCAGCTTGACTGCCGGACAGAGAAGCACAGATACGCAGTATTTT. This sequence encodes CASSLTAGQRSTDTQYF.

V usage is TRBV14 and J usage is TRBJ2-7, with no clear D. Germline-derived CDR1 and CDR2 are SGHDN and FVKESK. The CDR3 sequence is 12 residues long. The V end lost 8 bases, the J end lost 1 base, and 9 bases lay between the germline ends. The CDR3 spells CASGYLSYEQYF. CDR3 bases: TGTGCCAGCGGATACTTGTCCTACGAGCAGTACTTC.

The chain recombines TRBV21-1 with TRBJ1-6; the table assigns TRBD1, which was not confirmed against the DNA. TRBV21-1 is a pseudogene segment. This CDR3 contains 13 residues. The CDR3 DNA follows: TGTGCCAGCAGGGCTGGGCACAATTCACCCCTCCACTTT. Its translation: CASRAGHNSPLHF.

This chain links TRBV30 with TRBJ1-1; the D is unclear. The CDR3 is 16 amino acids. The V end lost 1 base, the J end lost 7 bases, and 22 bases lay between the germline ends. Germline loops: CDR1 GTSNPN, CDR2 SVGIG (reference sequence). For the CDR3, the DNA is TGTGCCTGGAGTGGACCCTACAACGCCAGGCTACTTGAAGCTTTCTTT. It codes for CAWSGPYNARLLEAFF.

V and J are TRBV5-1 and TRBJ2-7; TRBD2 agrees at 11 bases. CDR1 and CDR2 (germline): SGHRS, YFSETQ. CDR3 length: 16 amino acids. The junction had 11 bases not matched to a gene; V was cut back by 2 bases and J by 7 bases. CDR3 bases: TGCGCCAGCAGCTTACCCCTGCTAGCGGGGGGAGGGGAGCAGTACTTC. It specifies CASSLPLLAGGGEQYF.

This chain links TRBV29-1 with TRBJ2-3; D tentatively reads TRBD1 or TRBD2 (5 bases each). CDR3 size: 15 residues. CDR1 is SQVTM, CDR2 ANQGSEA, per germline. V was trimmed by 0 bases and J by 6 bases, leaving 16 bases between them. In DNA, the CDR3 is TGCAGCGTTGAAGATCGGGACCTAGGCAGGGATACGCAGTATTTT. Translating gives CSVEDRDLGRDTQYF.

The V gene is TRBV30, the J gene TRBJ1-2; TRBD1 matches 10 bases. J gave up 4 bases and V 5 bases, and 4 bases lay outside the gene matches. Germline CDR1 GTSNPN, CDR2 SVGIG (reference sequence). There are 13 residues in the CDR3. CDR3 protein: CAWQGQGFYGYTF. As DNA, the CDR3 is TGTGCCTGGCAGGGACAGGGGTTCTATGGCTACACCTTC.

This clone was observed once. This chain connects TRBV6-8 to TRBJ1-1; D is perhaps TRBD1 (5 bases). Trimming stripped 2 bases from V and 6 bases from J, with 22 bases between. The CDR3 has 17 amino acids. CDR1 is MNHGY and CDR2 is SAAAGT in the germline V gene. The CDR3 loop reads CASSYRVEGRVIAEAFF. The CDR3, as DNA: TGTGCCAGCAGTTACAGGGTGGAGGGGCGAGTTATAGCTGAAGCTTTCTTT.

The gene calls are TRBV27 and TRBJ2-1, with D hard to call. The CDR3 contains 13 residues. Germline CDR1 and CDR2: MNHEY and SMNVEV (reference sequence). The V and J ends lost 3 bases and 0 bases respectively, with 3 bases between them. The CDR3 sequence: CASSFSSYNEQFF. The DNA of the CDR3 is TGTGCCAGCAGTTTCAGCTCCTACAATGAGCAGTTCTTC.

This clone was counted once. The genes are TRBV7-2 and TRBJ2-7, with 8 bases aligning to TRBD2. With V trimmed by 1 base and J by 3 bases, 8 bases remained unmatched. The CDR3 loop spans 16 amino acids. Germline values: CDR1 SGHTA, CDR2 FQGNSA. CDR3 DNA: TGTGCCAGCAGCTTAGGCGGGGGGAAGCCAATCTACGAGCAGTACTTC. Translated: CASSLGGGKPIYEQYF.

V gene TRBV6-1 combines with J gene TRBJ1-2; the D gene is possibly TRBD1 (5 bases). Trimming took 0 bases from V and 8 from J, leaving 13 bases between them. The CDR3 sequence is 14 residues long. Germline CDR1 reads MNHNS; CDR2 reads SASEGT. CDR3 amino acids: CASSEAFGRDGYTF. DNA for the CDR3: TGTGCCAGCAGTGAAGCGTTCGGCAGGGACGGCTACACCTTC.

The gene calls are TRBV19 and TRBJ1-1; D gene uncertain. Germline V lookup: CDR1 LNHDA, CDR2 SQIVND (reference sequence). Between the trimmed V and J ends, which lost 10 bases and 6 bases, there was a span of 15 bases. The CDR3 sequence is 12 residues long. This CDR3 is CATKDGWAEAFF. CDR3 coding DNA: TGTGCCACTAAGGACGGTTGGGCTGAAGCTTTCTTT.

This rearrangement joins TRBV9 to TRBJ1-6; no definite D call. V dropped 0 bases and J dropped 0 bases, with 7 bases sitting between them. The CDR3 is made up of 16 amino acids. CDR1 is SGDLS, CDR2 YYNGEE, per germline. CDR3 residues: CASSVDMSSYNSPLHF. The CDR3 DNA follows: TGTGCCAGCAGCGTAGACATGTCCTCCTATAATTCACCCCTCCACTTT.

V and J are TRBV15 and TRBJ1-3; 10 bases are shared with TRBD1. This CDR3 has 16 residues. Germline values: CDR1 LNHNV, CDR2 YYDKDF (reference sequence). Unmatched junction bases numbered 4, after V lost 4 bases and J lost 1 base. CDR3 residues: CATSTGTGVSGNTIYF. Here the CDR3 DNA reads TGTGCCACCAGCACAGGGACAGGGGTGTCTGGAAACACCATATATTTT.